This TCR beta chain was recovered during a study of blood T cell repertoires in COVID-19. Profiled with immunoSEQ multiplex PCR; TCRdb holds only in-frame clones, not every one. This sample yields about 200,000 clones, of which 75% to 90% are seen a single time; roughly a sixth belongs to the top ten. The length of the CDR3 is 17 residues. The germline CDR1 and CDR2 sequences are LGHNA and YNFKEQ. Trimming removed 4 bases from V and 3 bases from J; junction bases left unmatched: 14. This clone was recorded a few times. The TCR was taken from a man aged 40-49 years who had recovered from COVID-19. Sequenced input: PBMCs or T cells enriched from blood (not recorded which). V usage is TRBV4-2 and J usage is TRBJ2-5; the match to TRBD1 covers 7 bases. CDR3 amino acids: CASSLEGVPGQKETQYF. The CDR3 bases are TGTGCCAGCAGCCTAGAGGGGGTACCGGGACAGAAAGAGACCCAGTACTTC.